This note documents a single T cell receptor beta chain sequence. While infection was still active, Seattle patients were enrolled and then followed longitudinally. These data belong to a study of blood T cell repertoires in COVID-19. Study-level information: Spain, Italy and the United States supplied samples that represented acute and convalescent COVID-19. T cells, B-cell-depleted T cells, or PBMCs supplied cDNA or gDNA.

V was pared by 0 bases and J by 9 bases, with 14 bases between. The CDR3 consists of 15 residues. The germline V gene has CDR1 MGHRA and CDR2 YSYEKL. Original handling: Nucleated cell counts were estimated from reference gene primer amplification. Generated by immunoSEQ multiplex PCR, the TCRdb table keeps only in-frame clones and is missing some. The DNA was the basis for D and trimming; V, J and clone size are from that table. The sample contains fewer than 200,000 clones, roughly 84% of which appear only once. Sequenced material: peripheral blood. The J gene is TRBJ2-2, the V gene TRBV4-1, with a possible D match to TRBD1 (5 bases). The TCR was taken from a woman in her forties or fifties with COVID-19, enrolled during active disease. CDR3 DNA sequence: TGCGCCAGCAGCCAAGATGGACAAACCCCAAGGGAGCTGTTTTTT. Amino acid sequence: CASSQDGQTPRELFF.